Listed below are T cell receptor beta chains from one sample, sequenced in a study of blood T cell repertoires in COVID-19. Sequencing used immunoSEQ multiplex PCR; TCRdb keeps in-frame clones, though not all of them. The repertoire holds approximately 49,000 clones, roughly 70% seen once, with about 9% in the top ten. Sample: peripheral blood. The receptors stem from a woman in her 70s with acute or convalescent COVID-19. Each CDR3 is given with its conserved first and last residue. Each record gives: V gene, clone size, D gene, J gene, CDR3 DNA, CDR3 protein. D genes are given only for firm matches. Clone sizes are given selectively: once, few, many, or a class where the clone is expanded.

>TRBV7-3|.|.|TRBJ2-3
TGTGCCAGCAGCCCGAATGGGGCTGGGACAGATACGCAGTATTTT
CASSPNGAGTDTQYF
>TRBV28|.|TRBD1|TRBJ1-1
TGTGCCAGCAGTCGTCGACAGGGTGTTTCTTTCTTT
CASSRRQGVSFF
>TRBV11-2|.|.|TRBJ2-1
TGTGCCAGCAGCTCACAGGTTCCTGAGCAGTTCTTC
CASSSQVPEQFF
>TRBV5-1|.|TRBD2|TRBJ2-5
TGCGCCAGCAGCCCGGGACTAGCGAAAGAGACCCAGTACTTC
CASSPGLAKETQYF
>TRBV6-5|.|.|TRBJ1-6
TGTGCCAGCAATAGTAATTCACCCCTCCACTTT
CASNSNSPLHF
>TRBV24-1|few|TRBD2|TRBJ2-3
TGTGCCACCAGGGAACTAGCGGGGGTCACAGATACGCAGTATTTT
CATRELAGVTDTQYF
>TRBV4-1|once|.|TRBJ1-4
TGCGCCAGCAGCCAGGCTTACGGGGAAAAACTGTTTTTT
CASSQAYGEKLFF
>TRBV7-6|.|.|TRBJ2-5
TGTGCCAGCAGCTTCAACTTTCAAGAGACCCAGTACTTC
CASSFNFQETQYF
>TRBV7-9|.|TRBD1|TRBJ1-3
TGTGCCAGCACCAAGGGGGCAGATTACTCTGGAAACACCATATATTTT
CASTKGADYSGNTIYF
>TRBV29-1|few|TRBD1|TRBJ1-2
TGCAGCGTTATCCCAGACTTATATTTAGGGGGCGATGGCTACACCTTC
CSVIPDLYLGGDGYTF
>TRBV7-2|.|.|TRBJ2-1
TGTGCCAGCAGCTTAGAGGCCAGGGGCTACAATGAGCAGTTCTTC
CASSLEARGYNEQFF
>TRBV6-1|.|TRBD2|TRBJ2-1
TGTGCCAGCAGTGAAGCGGCGGGGGGAAGGGGAGAGCAGTTCTTC
CASSEAAGGRGEQFF
>TRBV27|once|TRBD1|TRBJ1-4
TGTGCCAGCAGGCCCGACAGGGCCGCAACTAATGAAAAACTGTTTTTT
CASRPDRAATNEKLFF
>TRBV10-2|.|TRBD2|TRBJ2-5
TGCGCCAGCAGTGAACTAGCGGGGGGGAGGGAGACCCAGTACTTC
CASSELAGGRETQYF
>TRBV1|.|.|TRBJ2-2
TGCACCAGCAGCCAGGTAGGGCACCGGGGAGCTGTTTTT
CTSSQVGHRGAVF
>TRBV19|.|TRBD1|TRBJ1-5
TGTGCCAGTAGCAACGGACAGGGGCGGCAGCCCCAGCATTTT
CASSNGQGRQPQHF